This T cell receptor beta chain was identified during a study of blood T cell repertoires in COVID-19. CDR1 SEHNR and CDR2 FQNEAQ come from the germline V gene (reference sequence). The CDR3 sequence is 15 residues long. V trimming: 10 bases; J trimming: 3 bases; junction bases outside the gene matches: 11. Method: immunoSEQ multiplex PCR; TCRdb's copy keeps in-frame clones and lacks some. The data contain under 100,000 clones, about 89% of them singletons. J is TRBJ2-1 and V is TRBV7-9; 8 bases fit TRBD2. The sequenced material came from peripheral blood. This clonotype was obtained from a man in his sixties with COVID-19, enrolled during active disease. The CDR3 sequence: CATQPQRGLYNEQFF. DNA of the CDR3: TGTGCCACCCAGCCCCAGCGGGGGCTCTACAATGAGCAGTTCTTC.